Listed below are T cell receptor beta chains from one sample, sequenced in a study of blood T cell repertoires in COVID-19. Measured with immunoSEQ multiplex PCR; TCRdb has only the in-frame clones, and not every one. The sample lists more than 110,000 clones, about 84% occurring once. Sequencing was performed on peripheral blood. All receptors derive from a human donor in a cohort sampled during active COVID-19. Both conserved end residues are part of each CDR3. A D gene is named only where the DNA matches it firmly. Where a row states a size, it is once, few, many or the class of an expanded clone; other rows omit it.

CDR3 DNA: TGTGCCAGCTCACTAACACCGGGACAGGGGAAATCACCCCTCCACTTT; CDR3 protein: CASSLTPGQGKSPLHF; J gene: TRBJ1-6; D gene: TRBD1; clone size: .; V gene: TRBV18
CDR3 DNA: TGTGCCTCTAATGGGAACACCGGGGAGCTGTTTTTT; CDR3 protein: CASNGNTGELFF; J gene: TRBJ2-2; D gene: .; clone size: .; V gene: TRBV7-9
CDR3 DNA: TGCGCCAGCAGCCCTGAAACCGGGACACCCCTCTATGGCTACACCTTC; CDR3 protein: CASSPETGTPLYGYTF; J gene: TRBJ1-2; D gene: .; clone size: .; V gene: TRBV5-1
CDR3 DNA: TGTGCCAGCAGCTTAGCGGGGGGGAACACTGAAGCTTTCTTT; CDR3 protein: CASSLAGGNTEAFF; J gene: TRBJ1-1; D gene: .; clone size: .; V gene: TRBV7-8
CDR3 DNA: TGTGCCAGCAGCCGGGGGGTTGCGCGTGGTGAGCAGTTCTTC; CDR3 protein: CASSRGVARGEQFF; J gene: TRBJ2-1; D gene: TRBD2; clone size: few; V gene: TRBV6-2/TRBV6-3
CDR3 DNA: TGTGCCTGGTCACAGGGGGTACGGTATGGCTACACCTTC; CDR3 protein: CAWSQGVRYGYTF; J gene: TRBJ1-2; D gene: TRBD1; clone size: .; V gene: TRBV30
CDR3 DNA: TGTGCCAGCACCCGGGACAGGAGGGGAAACACCATATATTTT; CDR3 protein: CASTRDRRGNTIYF; J gene: TRBJ1-3; D gene: TRBD1; clone size: .; V gene: TRBV2
CDR3 DNA: TGCGCCAGCAGCGCAAATAGCGGGGGGGCCTTTGATGAGCAGTTCTTC; CDR3 protein: CASSANSGGAFDEQFF; J gene: TRBJ2-1; D gene: TRBD2; clone size: .; V gene: TRBV5-1
CDR3 DNA: TGTGCCAGCAGCTTCCAGGGTATGAACACTGAAGCTTTCTTT; CDR3 protein: CASSFQGMNTEAFF; J gene: TRBJ1-1; D gene: .; clone size: few; V gene: TRBV7-9
CDR3 DNA: TGCGCCAGCAGTCGGCGTCCTAGCTCTGGAAACACCATATATTTT; CDR3 protein: CASSRRPSSGNTIYF; J gene: TRBJ1-3; D gene: .; clone size: .; V gene: TRBV23-1
CDR3 DNA: TGCAGCGTTGGTCTCGGACACTCTGGAAACACCATATATTTT; CDR3 protein: CSVGLGHSGNTIYF; J gene: TRBJ1-3; D gene: .; clone size: .; V gene: TRBV29-1
CDR3 DNA: TGTGCCACCAGTCGGACAGGGAAAGGCGAGGAGCAGTACTTC; CDR3 protein: CATSRTGKGEEQYF; J gene: TRBJ2-7; D gene: TRBD1; clone size: .; V gene: TRBV15
CDR3 DNA: TGCGCCAGCAGCCAAGAACGGACAGGTTTCGACTACGAGCAGTACTTC; CDR3 protein: CASSQERTGFDYEQYF; J gene: TRBJ2-7; D gene: TRBD1; clone size: .; V gene: TRBV4-3
CDR3 DNA: TGCGCCAGCAGCCAAGCTTCCTCGGGAAGCTACGAGCAGTACTTC; CDR3 protein: CASSQASSGSYEQYF; J gene: TRBJ2-7; D gene: .; clone size: .; V gene: TRBV4-1
CDR3 DNA: TGTGCCAGCAAACAATACAATGAGCAGTTCTTC; CDR3 protein: CASKQYNEQFF; J gene: TRBJ2-1; D gene: .; clone size: .; V gene: TRBV6-5
CDR3 DNA: TGTGCCAGCAGCACCCCACGGACAGGGGGCGGGGATGAGCAGTTCTTC; CDR3 protein: CASSTPRTGGGDEQFF; J gene: TRBJ2-1; D gene: TRBD1; clone size: .; V gene: TRBV9
CDR3 DNA: TGTGCCAGCAGTTACCCCAGAGGACTAGCAACGGCGACAGATACGCAGTATTTT; CDR3 protein: CASSYPRGLATATDTQYF; J gene: TRBJ2-3; D gene: TRBD2; clone size: once; V gene: TRBV6-2/TRBV6-3
CDR3 DNA: TGTGCCAGCAGTTCTGGACAGGGGGCCTCTAATGAAAAACTGTTTTTT; CDR3 protein: CASSSGQGASNEKLFF; J gene: TRBJ1-4; D gene: TRBD1; clone size: .; V gene: TRBV13
CDR3 DNA: TGTGCCACAGCCTTAGGGGGACAGGGGTTTGGAGATACGCAGTATTTT; CDR3 protein: CATALGGQGFGDTQYF; J gene: TRBJ2-3; D gene: TRBD1; clone size: .; V gene: TRBV24-1
CDR3 DNA: TGTGCCAGTAGTCGACTCCTACGACAGGGGAACGCAGATACGCAGTATTTT; CDR3 protein: CASSRLLRQGNADTQYF; J gene: TRBJ2-3; D gene: TRBD1; clone size: .; V gene: TRBV19
CDR3 DNA: TGTGCCAGCAGCCAAGATTACACCGTCGAAGCTTTCTTT; CDR3 protein: CASSQDYTVEAFF; J gene: TRBJ1-1; D gene: .; clone size: .; V gene: TRBV4-2
CDR3 DNA: TGTGCCAGCAGGTTTCTAGCGGGGGGTTTCGGCACAGATACGCAGTATTTT; CDR3 protein: CASRFLAGGFGTDTQYF; J gene: TRBJ2-3; D gene: TRBD2; clone size: .; V gene: TRBV7-9
CDR3 DNA: TGTGCCAGCAGCTCATCGACAGGGAGAAACAATGAGCAGTTCTTC; CDR3 protein: CASSSSTGRNNEQFF; J gene: TRBJ2-1; D gene: TRBD1; clone size: .; V gene: TRBV7-2
CDR3 DNA: TGTGCCAGCAGCCAAGGACTAGCGGGGACTTCTAGCACAGATACGCAGTATTTT; CDR3 protein: CASSQGLAGTSSTDTQYF; J gene: TRBJ2-3; D gene: TRBD2; clone size: .; V gene: TRBV3-1/TRBV3-2
CDR3 DNA: TGCGCCAGCAGCCCCGACAGACCGAACACCGGGGAGCTGTTTTTT; CDR3 protein: CASSPDRPNTGELFF; J gene: TRBJ2-2; D gene: .; clone size: once; V gene: TRBV5-1
CDR3 DNA: TGTGCCAGCAGCCAAGTTCCGGGACAGGACGGGCCGAGGGGGAACACCGGGGAGCTGTTTTTT; CDR3 protein: CASSQVPGQDGPRGNTGELFF; J gene: TRBJ2-2; D gene: TRBD1; clone size: .; V gene: TRBV14
CDR3 DNA: TGTGCCAGCAGCTTGGGAGGACAGGGGGAGACCCAGTACTTC; CDR3 protein: CASSLGGQGETQYF; J gene: TRBJ2-5; D gene: TRBD1; clone size: few; V gene: TRBV5-4
CDR3 DNA: TGTGCCAGCAGCTTACTACCAATAGGGCCCGGGACAGCGTTCCCCGGGGAGCTGTTTTTT; CDR3 protein: CASSLLPIGPGTAFPGELFF; J gene: TRBJ2-2; D gene: TRBD1; clone size: .; V gene: TRBV7-6
CDR3 DNA: .; CDR3 protein: CASSILGTGGETLHF; J gene: TRBJ1-6; D gene: .; clone size: .; V gene: TRBV28
CDR3 DNA: TGTGCCAGCAGCGTTCGCAGGGAAACCTACGAGCAGTACTTC; CDR3 protein: CASSVRRETYEQYF; J gene: TRBJ2-7; D gene: .; clone size: .; V gene: TRBV9
CDR3 DNA: TGTGCCAGCAGACCGGACTCGACAGATACGCAGTATTTT; CDR3 protein: CASRPDSTDTQYF; J gene: TRBJ2-3; D gene: .; clone size: .; V gene: TRBV11-2
CDR3 DNA: TGTGCCAGCAGTGTTAGTGTTCCCGGGGAGCTGTTTTTT; CDR3 protein: CASSVSVPGELFF; J gene: TRBJ2-2; D gene: .; clone size: .; V gene: TRBV2
CDR3 DNA: TGTGCCAGCAGCGTAGGGCTAGCGGGGGGTACGCAAGAGACCCAGTACTTC; CDR3 protein: CASSVGLAGGTQETQYF; J gene: TRBJ2-5; D gene: TRBD2; clone size: .; V gene: TRBV9
CDR3 DNA: TGTGCCAGCAGCTTAGGGGGCGGTGAAAAACTGTTTTTT; CDR3 protein: CASSLGGGEKLFF; J gene: TRBJ1-4; D gene: .; clone size: .; V gene: TRBV7-2
CDR3 DNA: TGTGCCAGCAGTCCGCAGGGGGCGCAAACTAATGAAAAACTGTTTTTT; CDR3 protein: CASSPQGAQTNEKLFF; J gene: TRBJ1-4; D gene: TRBD1; clone size: .; V gene: TRBV28
CDR3 DNA: TGTGCTATACCTGGGGGGGCGCGTGAGACCCAGTACTTC; CDR3 protein: CAIPGGARETQYF; J gene: TRBJ2-5; D gene: .; clone size: .; V gene: TRBV5-4
CDR3 DNA: TGCGCCAGCAGCCAAGGGGGAGGGGTCGGAAACACCATATATTTT; CDR3 protein: CASSQGGGVGNTIYF; J gene: TRBJ1-3; D gene: .; clone size: .; V gene: TRBV4-3
CDR3 DNA: TGTGCCAGCAGCTCGACAGGGAGGAGCGCCTACGAGCAGTACTTC; CDR3 protein: CASSSTGRSAYEQYF; J gene: TRBJ2-7; D gene: .; clone size: .; V gene: TRBV5-6
CDR3 DNA: TGCGCCAGCAGCCCAGGGGGCGTAAACTATGGCTACACCTTC; CDR3 protein: CASSPGGVNYGYTF; J gene: TRBJ1-2; D gene: TRBD1; clone size: .; V gene: TRBV4-3
CDR3 DNA: TGTGCCAGCAGTTACCTTATTCCTATGAGCAATCAGCCCCAGCATTTT; CDR3 protein: CASSYLIPMSNQPQHF; J gene: TRBJ1-5; D gene: .; clone size: .; V gene: TRBV6-6
CDR3 DNA: TGTGCCATCAGTGTGAGGGCGACGGGGGGGGAAGAGCAGTACTTC; CDR3 protein: CAISVRATGGEEQYF; J gene: TRBJ2-7; D gene: TRBD2; clone size: .; V gene: TRBV10-3
CDR3 DNA: TGTGCCAGCAGCCAAGGCGCGGATTCACCCCTCCACTTT; CDR3 protein: CASSQGADSPLHF; J gene: TRBJ1-6; D gene: .; clone size: few; V gene: TRBV3-1/TRBV3-2
CDR3 DNA: TGTGCCAGTAGTATAGGTCCTAGTAAAGAGACCCAGTACTTC; CDR3 protein: CASSIGPSKETQYF; J gene: TRBJ2-5; D gene: .; clone size: few; V gene: TRBV19
CDR3 DNA: TGTGCCAGCAGGCCGACAGGGGGTAATGAAAAACTGTTTTTT; CDR3 protein: CASRPTGGNEKLFF; J gene: TRBJ1-4; D gene: TRBD1; clone size: .; V gene: TRBV2
CDR3 DNA: TGTGCCAGCAGCTCCCGGTCGGGCGGGGGAGGTGAAGATACGCAGTATTTT; CDR3 protein: CASSSRSGGGGEDTQYF; J gene: TRBJ2-3; D gene: TRBD2; clone size: .; V gene: TRBV7-2
CDR3 DNA: TGTGCCAGCTCACCCTCCCTGGGGGCGAACTATGGCTACACCTTC; CDR3 protein: CASSPSLGANYGYTF; J gene: TRBJ1-2; D gene: .; clone size: .; V gene: TRBV18
CDR3 DNA: TGTGCCAGCAGCTTAAAACAGGGAGTGAACACTGAAGCTTTCTTT; CDR3 protein: CASSLKQGVNTEAFF; J gene: TRBJ1-1; D gene: .; clone size: .; V gene: TRBV5-4
CDR3 DNA: TGCGCCAGCAGCTTGGGGGACAGGATCGAAGCTTTCTTT; CDR3 protein: CASSLGDRIEAFF; J gene: TRBJ1-1; D gene: TRBD1; clone size: .; V gene: TRBV5-1
CDR3 DNA: TGTGCCAGCATGCGGGGGGGCGTCAAAGATACGCAGTATTTT; CDR3 protein: CASMRGGVKDTQYF; J gene: TRBJ2-3; D gene: TRBD2; clone size: .; V gene: TRBV9
CDR3 DNA: TGTGCGTGGGGGGACAGGGGCTACAATGAGCAGTTCTTC; CDR3 protein: CAWGDRGYNEQFF; J gene: TRBJ2-1; D gene: TRBD1; clone size: .; V gene: TRBV7-9
CDR3 DNA: TGTGCCAGTAGTATAGTTACCGGGACAGGGTACAACGAGCAGTACTTC; CDR3 protein: CASSIVTGTGYNEQYF; J gene: TRBJ2-7; D gene: TRBD1; clone size: once; V gene: TRBV19
CDR3 DNA: TGTGCCTGGAGTGCCGACAGAGGCTCCTACAATGAGCAGTTCTTC; CDR3 protein: CAWSADRGSYNEQFF; J gene: TRBJ2-1; D gene: .; clone size: .; V gene: TRBV30
CDR3 DNA: TGTGCCAGCAGCCAGACAGGGAGCACAGATACGCAGTATTTT; CDR3 protein: CASSQTGSTDTQYF; J gene: TRBJ2-3; D gene: TRBD1; clone size: few; V gene: TRBV4-2
CDR3 DNA: TGTGCCAGCAGTTCCCCCACAGGTGGAGCGGGTGGGGCCAACGTCCTGACTTTC; CDR3 protein: CASSSPTGGAGGANVLTF; J gene: TRBJ2-6; D gene: .; clone size: once; V gene: TRBV6-2/TRBV6-3
CDR3 DNA: TGTGCCAGCAGCCAAGACCTCACTCTGACAGGGAACCCTGAAGCTTTCTTT; CDR3 protein: CASSQDLTLTGNPEAFF; J gene: TRBJ1-1; D gene: TRBD1; clone size: .; V gene: TRBV14
CDR3 DNA: TGTGCCAGCAGCCAAGATAGCCGGAGACCAGACTATTTAAGCTCCTATAATTCACCCCTCCACTTT; CDR3 protein: CASSQDSRRPDYLSSYNSPLHF; J gene: TRBJ1-6; D gene: .; clone size: .; V gene: TRBV4-2